The 32 T cell receptor beta chains below come from one sample, sequenced in a study of blood T cell repertoires in COVID-19. The table came from immunoSEQ multiplex PCR; TCRdb's copy has only in-frame clones and leaves some out. The data hold some 290,000 clones, with roughly 87% observed a single time. Sequenced sample: peripheral blood. The receptor source for this set is a woman in her forties or fifties who had recovered from COVID-19.

This rearrangement joins TRBV7-2 to TRBJ1-2; D uncertain. CDR3 size: 13 residues. The V gene's germline CDR1 is SGHTA and CDR2 FQGNSA. The ends were cut back, 2 bases at V and 4 bases at J, with 8 bases in the middle. CDR3 DNA sequence: TGTGCCAGCAGCTTAAAACAGACCTATGGCTACACCTTC. Translated: CASSLKQTYGYTF.

This clone occurred a few times. The chain carries TRBV4-1 and TRBJ1-5; tentative D call: TRBD1 (5 bases). V was trimmed by 2 bases and J by 2 bases, leaving 10 bases between them. This CDR3 has 15 amino acids. The germline V gene encodes CDR1 MGHRA and CDR2 YSYEKL. This CDR3 is CASSQQGLGNQPQHF. Written as DNA, the CDR3 is TGCGCCAGCAGCCAACAGGGACTGGGCAATCAGCCCCAGCATTTT.

This sequence joins TRBV5-1 and TRBJ1-2, with D possibly TRBD1 on 6 matching bases. Germline lookup yields CDR1 SGHRS and CDR2 YFSETQ. V was shortened by 4 bases and J by 0 bases, with 13 bases between the two germline ends. There are 15 residues in the CDR3. In DNA, the CDR3 is TGCGCCAGCAGCCCCTGGGACATCTCTAACTATGGCTACACCTTC. The encoded protein is CASSPWDISNYGYTF. The full variable domain, its missing parts supplied by reference TRBV5-1 and TRBJ1-2, is KAGVTQTPRYLIKTRGQQVTLSCSPISGHRSVSWYQQTPGQGLQFLFEYFSETQRNKGNFPGRFSGRQFSNSRSEMNVSTLELGDSALYLCASSPWDISNYGYTFGSGTRLTVV.

The rearrangement links TRBV11-1 to TRBJ1-1; the match to TRBD1 covers 10 bases. CDR1 and CDR2 (germline): SGHAT, FQDESV (reference sequence). The trim removed 1 base at V and 1 base at J, leaving 0 bases unmatched. This CDR3 has 15 residues. CDR3 bases: TGTGCCAGCAGCTTAGGGGACAGGGGGAACACTGAAGCTTTCTTT. Residues: CASSLGDRGNTEAFF.

This clone showed up just once. This rearrangement joins TRBV5-1 to TRBJ2-3; D may be TRBD1 (6 bases). Germline V CDR1 and CDR2: SGHRS, YFSETQ. V shed 2 bases and J shed 5 bases, with 12 bases lying between them. The CDR3 loop spans 14 amino acids. The CDR3 loop reads CASSLYPGEDTQYF. CDR3 sequence (DNA): TGCGCCAGCAGCTTATATCCAGGGGAAGATACGCAGTATTTT.

The genes are TRBV3-1 (or the pseudogene TRBV3-2) and TRBJ1-6; D call uncertain. The CDR3 has 13 residues. Between the trimmed V and J ends, which lost 6 bases and 10 bases, there was a span of 13 bases. Germline loops: CDR1 LGHDT, CDR2 YNNKEL (reference sequence). The CDR3 coding sequence is TGTGCCAGCAGTCCCCTTTGGCACTCACCCCTCCACTTT. It codes for CASSPLWHSPLHF.

The chain is built from TRBV30 and TRBJ1-3, with 8 positions matching TRBD1. This CDR3 region has 13 residues. J lost 2 bases, V lost 3 bases, and 0 bases had no gene match. Germline lookup yields CDR1 GTSNPN and CDR2 SVGIG (reference sequence). The CDR3 DNA is TGTGCCTGGAGGACAGGGGCTGGAAACACCATATATTTT. Translating gives CAWRTGAGNTIYF. Full variable domain (rest looked up from reference TRBV30 and TRBJ1-3): SQTIHQWPATLVQPVGSPLSLECTVEGTSNPNLYWYRQAAGRGLQLLFYSVGIGQISSEVPQNLSASRPQDRQFILSSKKLLLSDSGFYLCAWRTGAGNTIYFGEGSWLTVV.

The chain employs TRBV19 and TRBJ2-5; possible D gene TRBD2, 5 bases. The CDR3 runs to 13 residues. From germline, CDR1 is LNHDA and CDR2 SQIVND (reference sequence). Deletions cut 5 bases from V and 5 bases from J, with 12 bases between. The DNA of the CDR3 is TGTGCCAGTAGTGCGGGCCGAGGGGAGACCCAGTACTTC. Translating it yields CASSAGRGETQYF.

The gene calls are TRBV15 and TRBJ2-7; 8 bases map to TRBD1. CDR3 length equals 14 residues. After removal of 0 bases from V and 6 bases from J, the junction contained 4 bases not matched to a gene. Germline V gene lookup returns CDR1 LNHNV and CDR2 YYDKDF (reference sequence). The CDR3, as DNA: TGTGCCACCAGCAGAGACAGGGGGCGCGGCGAGCAGTACTTC. It yields the protein CATSRDRGRGEQYF.

The rearrangement links TRBV5-1 to TRBJ1-2; D unresolved. Germline assignment: CDR1 SGHRS and CDR2 YFSETQ. Trimming left V 4 bases short and J 5 bases short, with 21 bases between. The CDR3 runs to 16 residues. The CDR3 nucleotides read TGCGCCAGCAGCCACCGGGCAGGTCAGGCGGGTTATGGCTACACCTTC. Its translation: CASSHRAGQAGYGYTF.

This clone was recorded once. This sequence joins TRBV27 and TRBJ2-5; TRBD2 is a possible D gene (6 bases). CDR3 length: 13 amino acids. Trimming stripped 1 base from V and 3 bases from J, with 6 bases between. Germline lookup yields CDR1 MNHEY and CDR2 SMNVEV (reference sequence). CDR3 sequence reads: CASSLWGEETQYF. The CDR3 nucleotides read TGTGCCAGCAGTTTATGGGGGGAAGAGACCCAGTACTTC.

The rearrangement links TRBV19 to TRBJ2-1; 12 nucleotides align to TRBD2. V was pared by 4 bases and J by 0 bases, with 10 bases of the junction left unmatched. Germline V gene data show CDR1 as LNHDA and CDR2 as SQIVND (reference sequence). The CDR3 covers 19 residues. The CDR3 sequence is CASSTRGLAGGYSYNEQFF. The CDR3 DNA reads as TGTGCCAGTAGTACGCGGGGACTAGCGGGCGGATACTCCTACAATGAGCAGTTCTTC.

As concerns this clone: The sample carries other DNA sequences with the same CDR3. The chain recombines TRBV27 with TRBJ1-2; maybe TRBD1 (6 bases). V was cut by 8 bases and J by 5 bases, with 15 bases left in between. Germline values: CDR1 MNHEY, CDR2 SMNVEV (reference sequence). This CDR3 contains 13 residues. The CDR3 here is CASSWGGGYGYTF. The CDR3 DNA reads as TGTGCCAGCTCCTGGGGAGGGGGTTATGGCTACACCTTC.

Points on this clone: At one of its ends the junction is not consistent with the germline gene, which may arise from a read error. CDR3 DNA: TGTGCCAGCAGTGCGGGGACAGGGGAGATTTTT. Its protein is CASSAGTGEIF. V and J are TRBV12-3 or TRBV12-4 and TRBJ1-4, with TRBD1 identical over 10 bases. CDR3 length: 11 residues.

The rearrangement uses TRBV7-9 and TRBJ2-3; 14 bases fit TRBD2. Germline CDR1 and CDR2: SEHNR and FQNEAQ (reference sequence). V dropped 1 base and J dropped 10; count of bases not matched to a gene: 16. The CDR3 runs 19 residues. The CDR3 sequence is CASSLDLGMTSGGAPSQYF. The CDR3 coding sequence is TGTGCCAGCAGCTTAGACTTGGGGATGACTAGCGGGGGGGCCCCTTCGCAGTATTTT.

The chain employs TRBV9 and TRBJ2-1; weak D call: TRBD2 (6 bases). The CDR3 length is 15 residues. The V and J ends lost 2 bases and 0 bases respectively, with 9 bases between them. Germline lookup yields CDR1 SGDLS and CDR2 YYNGEE. CDR3 in amino acids: CASSVSGPSYNEQFF. The CDR3 region has the DNA TGTGCCAGCAGCGTTAGCGGACCCTCCTACAATGAGCAGTTCTTC.

The rearrangement links TRBV12-5 to TRBJ2-7; 11 bases map to TRBD1. V trimming: 7 bases; J trimming: 2 bases; junction bases outside the gene matches: 7. Per the germline V gene, CDR1 is LGHNT and CDR2 is FRNRAP. The length of the CDR3 is 15 residues. The DNA for the CDR3 is TGTGCTAGTGTCCTCCGGGGACAGGGGGCCTACGAGCAGTACTTC. Amino acids: CASVLRGQGAYEQYF.

The CDR3, as DNA: TGTGCCAGCAGCTTAGGGGCGGGAGTCCGCAATGAGCAGTTCTTC. It translates to CASSLGAGVRNEQFF. This chain links TRBV7-3 with TRBJ2-1; 7 bases fit TRBD2. The CDR3 runs to 15 residues. The junction had 7 bases not matched to a gene; V was cut back by 2 bases and J by 6 bases. Germline V CDR1 and CDR2: SGHTA, FQGTGA.

The chain employs TRBV29-1 and TRBJ2-2, with TRBD2 identical over 8 bases. This CDR3 is built from 14 residues. CDR1 is SQVTM and CDR2 is ANQGSEA in the germline V gene. J lost 0 bases, V lost 7 bases, and 4 bases had no gene match. CDR3 nucleotide sequence: TGCAGCGGGTCGGGACTAGCGAACACCGGGGAGCTGTTTTTT. It codes for CSGSGLANTGELFF.

CDR3 in DNA: TGTGCCAGCAGTTTTCCCGGACAGGGGGCGGGGGAGCAGTACTTC. Translation: CASSFPGQGAGEQYF. V gene TRBV6-5 combines with J gene TRBJ2-7; 11 nucleotides align to TRBD1. J gave up 7 bases and V 4 bases, and 9 bases lay outside the gene matches. Germline V gives CDR1 MNHEY, CDR2 SVGAGI. The CDR3 consists of 15 residues.

This chain joins TRBV27 and TRBJ2-7; 8 nucleotides match TRBD1. V gave up 4 bases and J gave up 4 bases; unmatched junction bases: 6. Per the germline V gene, CDR1 is MNHEY and CDR2 is SMNVEV (reference sequence). This CDR3 is 14 amino acids long. The CDR3 sequence is CASSYATGEYEQYF. CDR3 sequence (DNA): TGTGCCAGCAGTTACGCGACAGGGGAATACGAGCAGTACTTC.

The rearrangement joins TRBV27 to TRBJ2-7; 8 nucleotides line up with TRBD2. With V trimmed by 5 bases and J by 0 bases, 3 bases remained unmatched. The CDR3 runs to 14 residues. Looked up from germline, CDR1 is MNHEY and CDR2 is SMNVEV (reference sequence). Written as DNA, the CDR3 is TGTGCCAGCAGTCGGGGGGGACCCTCCTACGAGCAGTACTTC. This translates into CASSRGGPSYEQYF.

The rearrangement links TRBV5-4 to TRBJ1-6, with D hard to call. V shed 0 bases and J shed 8 bases, with 9 bases lying between them. In germline, CDR1 is SGHNT, CDR2 YYREEE (reference sequence). This CDR3 contains 14 residues. As DNA, the CDR3 is TGTGCCAGCAGCTTGGAAGGGAGGGATTCACCCCTCCACTTT. Its protein is CASSLEGRDSPLHF.

In this sample, this clone turned up a few times. The chain is built from TRBV28 and TRBJ1-2; 9 positions agree with TRBD1. V dropped 7 bases and J dropped 4; count of bases not matched to a gene: 10. Per germline, CDR1 MDHEN and CDR2 SYDVKM. The CDR3 sequence is 15 residues long. CDR3 in DNA: TGTGCCAGCACTAGGACAGGGGACTATTCCTATGGCTACACCTTC. Its translation: CASTRTGDYSYGYTF.

The chain employs TRBV11-2 and TRBJ1-2, with D possibly being TRBD1 (6 bases). Trimming left V 2 bases short and J 2 bases short, with 9 bases between. CDR3 length equals 14 residues. The V gene's germline CDR1 is SGHAT and CDR2 FQNNGV. The CDR3 sequence: CASSLQQGNYGYTF. CDR3 bases: TGTGCCAGCAGCTTACAACAGGGCAACTATGGCTACACCTTC.

CDR3 DNA sequence: TGTGCCAGCAGTTCCAATAATTCACCCCTCCACTTT. Residues: CASSSNNSPLHF. The chain recombines TRBV6-6 with TRBJ1-6; unclear D gene. The CDR3 loop spans 12 amino acids. Germline CDR1 is MNHNY and CDR2 is SVGAGI (reference sequence). V was trimmed by 4 bases and J by 5 bases, leaving 3 bases between them.

The chain employs TRBV7-6 and TRBJ1-3; weak D call: TRBD1 (5 bases). The CDR3 has 16 amino acids. V lost 2 bases and J 4 bases, leaving 15 bases between the germline ends. Per germline, CDR1 SGHVS and CDR2 FNYEAQ. CDR3 DNA sequence: TGTGCCAGCAGCTTAAGTAGCGGGGGACCCGGAAACACCATATATTTT. Its translation: CASSLSSGGPGNTIYF. The whole variable domain, remainder taken from reference TRBV7-6 and TRBJ1-3, is GAGVSQSPRYKVTKRGQDVALRCDPISGHVSLYWYRQALGQGPEFLTYFNYEAQQDKSGLPNDRFSAERPEGSISTLTIQRTEQRDSAMYRCASSLSSGGPGNTIYFGEGSWLTVV.

For this clone: Sequence at one end of the junction differs from germline and may be a read error. V is TRBV27 and J is TRBJ2-1; 7 bases align to TRBD2. This CDR3 has 13 amino acids. The germline CDR1 and CDR2 sequences are MNHEY and SMNVEV (reference sequence). The CDR3 nucleotides read TGTGCCAGCACCAAGACTAGCTACGATGAGCAGTTCTTC. It specifies CASTKTSYDEQFF.

This rearrangement joins TRBV28 to TRBJ2-5; D uncertain. With 3 bases removed from V and 2 bases from J, the gap between germline ends came to 10 bases. CDR1 is MDHEN, CDR2 SYDVKM, per germline. CDR3 length equals 14 residues. DNA for the CDR3: TGTGCCAGCAGTTTCGGAGACGGGCAAGAGACCCAGTACTTC. Amino acids: CASSFGDGQETQYF.

This clone was picked up one time. This chain connects TRBV4-1 to TRBJ2-7; 13 nucleotides line up with TRBD2. CDR3 length: 19 amino acids. Germline CDR1 and CDR2: MGHRA and YSYEKL. V trimming: 4 bases; J trimming: 2 bases; junction bases outside the gene matches: 14. The CDR3 DNA reads as TGCGCCAGCAGCCCTGGACTAGCGGGAGTCCTTACCCTACCCTACGAGCAGTACTTC. Protein product: CASSPGLAGVLTLPYEQYF.

The chain is built from TRBV28 and TRBJ2-3, with D possibly being TRBD2 (6 bases). The germline V gene encodes CDR1 MDHEN and CDR2 SYDVKM. The CDR3 is made up of 16 amino acids. Trimming cost V 1 base and J 0 bases, with 11 bases left between them. The CDR3 here is CASSLFRSGSTDTQYF. In DNA form, the CDR3 reads TGTGCCAGCAGTTTATTCCGAAGCGGGAGCACAGATACGCAGTATTTT.

The genes are TRBV27 and TRBJ1-1; D might be TRBD1 (5 bases). Germline V lookup: CDR1 MNHEY, CDR2 SMNVEV (reference sequence). With 7 bases removed from V and 5 bases from J, the gap between germline ends came to 8 bases. The CDR3 has 11 amino acids. The DNA of the CDR3 is TGTGCCAGCATCGGGGGGACTGAAGCTTTCTTT. It yields the protein CASIGGTEAFF.